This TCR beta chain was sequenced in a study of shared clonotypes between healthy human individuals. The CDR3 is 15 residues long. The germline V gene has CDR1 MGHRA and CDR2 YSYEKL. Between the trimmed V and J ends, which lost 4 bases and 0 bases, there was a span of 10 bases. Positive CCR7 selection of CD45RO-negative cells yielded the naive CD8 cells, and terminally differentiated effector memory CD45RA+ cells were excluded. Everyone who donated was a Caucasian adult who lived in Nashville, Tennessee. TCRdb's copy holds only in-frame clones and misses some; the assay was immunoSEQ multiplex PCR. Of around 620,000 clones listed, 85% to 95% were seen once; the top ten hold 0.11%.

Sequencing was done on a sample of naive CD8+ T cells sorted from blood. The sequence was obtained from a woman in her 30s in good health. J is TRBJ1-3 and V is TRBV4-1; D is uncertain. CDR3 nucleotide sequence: TGCGCCAGCAGCCGAGAGGTACGCTCTGGAAACACCATATATTTT. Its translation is CASSREVRSGNTIYF.